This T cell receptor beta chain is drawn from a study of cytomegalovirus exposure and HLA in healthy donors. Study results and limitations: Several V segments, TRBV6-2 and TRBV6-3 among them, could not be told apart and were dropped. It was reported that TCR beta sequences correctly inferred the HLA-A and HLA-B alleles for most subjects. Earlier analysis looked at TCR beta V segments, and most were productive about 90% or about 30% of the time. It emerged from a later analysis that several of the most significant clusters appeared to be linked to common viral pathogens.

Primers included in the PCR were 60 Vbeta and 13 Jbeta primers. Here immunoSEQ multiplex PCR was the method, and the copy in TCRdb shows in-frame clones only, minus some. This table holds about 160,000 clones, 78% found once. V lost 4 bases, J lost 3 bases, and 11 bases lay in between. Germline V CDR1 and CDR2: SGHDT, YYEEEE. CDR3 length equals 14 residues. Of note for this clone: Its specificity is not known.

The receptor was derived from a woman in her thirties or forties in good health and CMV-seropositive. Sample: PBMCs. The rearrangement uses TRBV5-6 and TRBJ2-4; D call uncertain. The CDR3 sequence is CASSLLSDKNIQYF. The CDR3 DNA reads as TGTGCCAGCAGCCTACTCTCTGACAAAAACATTCAGTACTTC.